This T cell receptor (beta chain) emerged from a study of T cell responses to AZD1222 COVID-19 vaccine. Measured with immunoSEQ multiplex PCR; TCRdb has only the in-frame clones, and not every one. The repertoire has approximately 150,000 clones, roughly 87% of them found once; the top ten carry about 6%. The CDR3 consists of 13 residues. V was shortened by 3 bases and J by 2 bases, with 8 bases between the two germline ends. Whole-study findings and limits: Mapped onto spike, vaccine-associated CD4 TCRs spanned it and were dominant at 160-218 and 743-854. The study identified only five to seven AZD1222 recipients as seropositive at baseline.

Of note for this clone: Its cognate antigen is unknown.

The chain combines TRBV12-3 or TRBV12-4 with TRBJ2-7; D is uncertain. The sequencing used peripheral blood, collected 28 days after the second AZD1222 dose. The receptor's source is an adult who received the AZD1222 COVID-19 vaccine. CDR3 bases: TGTGCCAGCAGTTTGCGAGTTCCCTACGAGCAGTACTTC. Protein sequence: CASSLRVPYEQYF.